These 7 T cell receptor beta chains were sequenced from one sample in a study of cytomegalovirus exposure and HLA in healthy donors. PCR primers comprised 60 Vbeta and 13 Jbeta primers. The protocol was immunoSEQ multiplex PCR, while the TCRdb copy is restricted to in-frame clones and leaves out a portion. This table lists about 160,000 clones. The sample taken for sequencing was PBMCs. Receptors originate from a woman between 55 and 75 years old in good health and CMV-seronegative.

DNA for the CDR3: TGTGCCAGCGGCCGAATCAATGAGCAGTTCTTC. Amino acid sequence: CASGRINEQFF. The chain is built from TRBV5-4 and TRBJ2-1; the D is unclear. The CDR3 has 11 amino acids. V gave up 7 bases and J gave up 6 bases, with 8 bases separating them. Germline V gives CDR1 SGHNT, CDR2 YYREEE (reference sequence).

This sequence joins TRBV5-1 and TRBJ2-2; possibly TRBD1 for D (6 bases). Germline loops: CDR1 SGHRS, CDR2 YFSETQ. V lost 0 bases to trimming and J lost 4 bases, with 13 bases between them. The CDR3 covers 16 residues. CDR3 amino acids: CASSLVLGAGTGELFF. The CDR3 DNA sequence: TGCGCCAGCAGCTTGGTTCTGGGGGCAGGCACCGGGGAGCTGTTTTTT.

This rearrangement joins TRBV2 to TRBJ1-1, with 11 bases that match TRBD1. The CDR3 runs 14 residues. Losses at the gene ends were 6 bases for V and 5 bases for J; bases not matched to a gene: 5. Germline V gene data show CDR1 as SNHLY and CDR2 as FYNNEI. CDR3 protein: CASRDRGRVTEAFF. The CDR3 DNA sequence: TGTGCCAGCAGGGACAGGGGGCGAGTTACTGAAGCTTTCTTT.

The chain carries TRBV5-6 and TRBJ1-2; 7 nucleotides agree with TRBD1. In germline, CDR1 is SGHDT, CDR2 YYEEEE. The CDR3 has 12 residues. V was pared by 4 bases and J by 4 bases, with 1 base of the junction left unmatched. The CDR3 sequence: CASSRQGYGYTF. CDR3 DNA: TGTGCCAGCAGCCGACAGGGCTATGGCTACACCTTC.

The chain combines TRBV9 with TRBJ2-1; 7 bases are shared with TRBD2. Germline CDR1 SGDLS, CDR2 YYNGEE. Losses at the gene ends were 10 bases for V and 6 bases for J; bases not matched to a gene: 13. The CDR3 totals 14 residues. The CDR3, as DNA: TGTGCCGGGCGTCGGGGAGGGCCAGGCAATGAGCAGTTCTTC. Its protein product is CAGRRGGPGNEQFF.

This chain connects TRBV29-1 to TRBJ2-1; 8 nucleotides line up with TRBD2. Germline CDR1 is SQVTM and CDR2 is ANQGSEA. This CDR3 comprises 16 residues. Trimming cost V 0 bases and J 4 bases; bases outside gene matches: 8. CDR3 sequence: CSVEEGASGLYNEQFF. In DNA, the CDR3 is TGCAGCGTTGAAGAAGGGGCTAGCGGGTTGTACAATGAGCAGTTCTTC.

The J gene is TRBJ1-4, the V gene TRBV4-1, with D hard to call. The CDR3 is 12 amino acids. Germline CDR1 and CDR2: MGHRA and YSYEKL. V lost 0 bases to trimming and J lost 11 bases, with 7 bases between them. CDR3 bases: TGCGCCAGCAGCCAAGAGGAGCTTAAACTGTTTTTT. Its translation is CASSQEELKLFF.